This is a list of T cell receptor beta chains from one sample in a study of T cell responses to AZD1222 COVID-19 vaccine. Generated by immunoSEQ multiplex PCR, the TCRdb table keeps only in-frame clones and is missing some. The sample lists 150,000 to 200,000 clones, over 70% occurring once. Specimen: peripheral blood, collected on day 0 of MenACWY control vaccination. These receptors were obtained from an adult in good health. Both conserved end residues are trimmed from each CDR3. The D gene is left open where the match is weak.

v_gene,d_gene,CDR3aa
TRBV5-1,.,ASSLAGAYNSPLH
TRBV7-3,.,ASSSAGGANVLT
TRBV28,TRBD1,ASSLDRAEAF
TRBV6-1,TRBD1,ASTGDRSNYGYT
TRBV24-1,TRBD1,ATSDVRQGMEYNEQF
TRBV11-3,TRBD2,ASSLGLDTYEQY
TRBV27,.,ASRTGTTYEQY
TRBV19,.,ASSTAADRLYEQY
TRBV9,.,ASSEQGNANEQF
TRBV5-1,TRBD1,ASSFIPGQGMNTEAF
TRBV12-3/TRBV12-4,.,ASTTGSYGYT
TRBV29-1,.,SVDRVFGGTQY
TRBV5-4,.,ASSLELGIMF
TRBV5-8,TRBD1,ASSPGQLYNEQF
TRBV10-1,.,ASSDDISEFPNYGYT
TRBV2,TRBD1,ASSGDRGNYGYT
TRBV16,.,ASSHESYSYNEQF
TRBV20-1,.,SARGNNEQF
TRBV5-1,.,ASSFGGAPYNEQF
TRBV15,.,ATSRDLGPETQY
TRBV29-1,.,SVGGTEAF
TRBV28,.,ASSLRGPYEQY
TRBV10-1,TRBD1,ASSESNRGGNTIY
TRBV5-6,TRBD1,ASSKRTGVSYEQY
TRBV7-9,.,ASSRQGVAYEQY
TRBV6-5,.,ASSYGLRSSYEQY
TRBV5-4,TRBD2,ASSLRLLAGGTNEQF
TRBV7-3,.,ASSIGDTQY
TRBV19,TRBD1,ASSARGPNEKLF
TRBV9,.,ASSVVGIVGGPADGYT
TRBV5-1,TRBD2,ASSLGTSGGDTQY
TRBV18,.,ASSDGTYGSTEAF
TRBV19,.,ASSRFGAEGTGELF
TRBV6-5,.,ASSQRAGDYGYT
TRBV7-2,.,ASRAGGMGNQPQH